This TCR beta chain was retrieved from a study of blood T cell repertoires in COVID-19. Study-level information: The United States, Italy and Spain provided the acute and convalescent COVID-19 samples.

The data were produced by immunoSEQ multiplex PCR, yet TCRdb's version contains in-frame clones alone and is incomplete. The data contain some 80,000 clones, roughly 82% of them singletons. The CDR3 loop spans 15 amino acids. Germline CDR1 SGHTA, CDR2 FQGTGA. J was trimmed by 1 base and V by 2 bases; bases with no gene match: 1. The clonotype comes from a man aged 80 or over with acute or convalescent COVID-19. The sequenced sample was peripheral blood. The rearrangement uses TRBV7-3 and TRBJ2-3; 9 bases map to TRBD2. The CDR3 spells CASSLGTSRTDTQYF. The CDR3 DNA reads TGTGCCAGCAGCTTAGGGACTAGCCGCACAGATACGCAGTATTTT.